This TCR beta chain was captured in a study of shared clonotypes between healthy human individuals. Germline loops: CDR1 SGDLS, CDR2 YYNGEE. The ends lost 5 bases at V and 4 bases at J; junction bases unmatched: 5. The length of the CDR3 is 14 residues. Naivety among CD8 cells was defined by CD45RO negativity and positive CCR7 selection, thereby excluding terminally differentiated effector memory CD45RA+ cells. Here immunoSEQ multiplex PCR was the method, and the copy in TCRdb shows in-frame clones only, minus some. The repertoire holds over 2 million clones, about 95% seen once, with roughly 1% in the top ten.

The sample consisted of naive CD8+ T cells sorted from blood. The receptor's source is a man in his late teens or twenties in good health. V gene TRBV9 combines with J gene TRBJ2-2, with 7 bases fitting TRBD2. CDR3 protein: CASSLAVGTGELFF. The CDR3 DNA sequence: TGTGCCAGCAGTCTAGCGGTGGGCACCGGGGAGCTGTTTTTT. Looking up the rest from reference TRBV9 and TRBJ2-2 gives the full variable domain: DSGVTQTPKHLITATGQRVTLRCSPRSGDLSVYWYQQSLDQGLQFLIQYYNGEERAKGNILERFSAQQFPDLHSELNLSSLELGDSALYFCASSLAVGTGELFFGEGSRLTVL.